This TCR beta chain comes out of a study of cytomegalovirus exposure and HLA in healthy donors. A multiplex PCR was run with 60 Vbeta primers and 13 Jbeta primers. Generated by immunoSEQ multiplex PCR, the TCRdb table keeps only in-frame clones and is missing some. Here the sample spans tens of thousands of clones, about 80% being singletons. The CDR3 runs 15 residues. The V and J ends lost 4 bases and 4 bases, in that order; junction bases with no gene match: 6. CDR1 is SGHTA, CDR2 FQGNSA, per germline. The clonotype comes from a young man in good health and CMV-seronegative. This chain connects TRBV7-2 to TRBJ2-1; 8 bases agree with TRBD2. The sequencing sample was made of PBMCs. For the CDR3, the DNA is TGTGCCAGCAGCTCACAGCGGGGGTCGTACAATGAGCAGTTCTTC. Its protein product is CASSSQRGSYNEQFF.